This T cell receptor beta chain was recovered during a study of CD8+CD57+ T cells in acquired aplastic anemia. Whole-study findings and limits: A set of 25 to 35 CD8+ CDR3 sequences was shared between patients and controls, and these sequences appeared highly expressed in patients.

The CDR3 is 14 residues long. Trimming cost V 4 bases and J 6 bases; bases outside gene matches: 5. The germline CDR1 and CDR2 sequences are KGHDR and SFDVKD. This clonotype was seen a few times. The target antigen is unknown. Investigators profiled TCR beta VDJ and CDR3 from genomic DNA template. TCRdb called the reads again in MiXCR, with one record for every CDR3 protein. The sample lists 180,000 or so distinct CDR3 sequences, 45% to 50% occurring once. The specimen was sorted CD4+, CD8+, or CD8+CD57+ T cells (not recorded which) from PBMCs. This sequence originates from a human donor in good health. This chain joins TRBV24-1 and TRBJ1-5; 7 nucleotides match TRBD1. The CDR3 is CATSEPQGIQPQHF. The CDR3 region has the DNA TGTGCCACCAGTGAACCACAGGGGATTCAGCCCCAGCATTTT.